This passage covers 10 T cell receptor beta chains from one sample sequenced in a study of cytomegalovirus exposure and HLA in healthy donors. The protocol was immunoSEQ multiplex PCR, while the TCRdb copy is restricted to in-frame clones and leaves out a portion. The sample has roughly 100,000 clones, 85% to 90% seen once. The specimen was PBMCs. The origin of the receptors is a woman aged 18-35 years in good health and CMV-seropositive.

A single count supports this clone. This chain links TRBV5-1 with TRBJ2-7; D remains ambiguous. CDR1 and CDR2 from the germline V gene are SGHRS and YFSETQ. V was shortened by 0 bases and J by 2 bases, with 6 bases between the two germline ends. The CDR3 runs 13 residues. CDR3 amino acids: CASSLAGPYEQYF. Here the CDR3 DNA reads TGCGCCAGCAGCTTGGCTGGGCCCTACGAGCAGTACTTC.

The rearrangement uses TRBV4-1 and TRBJ2-7; TRBD1 might be the D (5 bases). This CDR3 region has 17 residues. Trimming took 0 bases from V and 5 from J, leaving 20 bases between them. CDR1 is MGHRA, CDR2 YSYEKL, per germline. CDR3 in amino acids: CASSQDTQTASPHEQYF. The CDR3 DNA follows: TGCGCCAGCAGCCAAGATACCCAGACAGCCAGCCCCCACGAGCAGTACTTC.

The CDR3 bases are TGTGCCAGCAGTGGATTGGCGCGGGGGGGCTGGAATGAGCAGTTCTTC. Protein: CASSGLARGGWNEQFF. The chain has TRBV2 and TRBJ2-1; 9 bases are shared with TRBD2. This CDR3 spans 16 amino acids. The germline V gene has CDR1 SNHLY and CDR2 FYNNEI. J was trimmed by 7 bases and V by 4 bases; bases with no gene match: 11.

CDR3 DNA: TGCAGCGTTATCTCCGACAGGGACTACGAGCAGTACTTC. Translation gives CSVISDRDYEQYF. The V gene is TRBV29-1, the J gene TRBJ2-7, with 7 bases aligning to TRBD1. Germline V gene sequence: CDR1 SQVTM, CDR2 ANQGSEA. This CDR3 spans 13 amino acids. V shed 5 bases and J 3 bases; nucleotides not matched to a gene: 7.

This clone was counted between two and nine times. The gene calls are TRBV7-9 and TRBJ1-4, with TRBD1 identical over 8 bases. Per the germline V gene, CDR1 is SEHNR and CDR2 is FQNEAQ (reference sequence). V was pared by 6 bases and J by 8 bases, with 8 bases of the junction left unmatched. The length of the CDR3 is 14 residues. The CDR3 is CASSPGGSGEKLFF. CDR3 coding DNA: TGTGCCAGCAGTCCAGGGGGCTCGGGCGAAAAACTGTTTTTT.

This chain connects TRBV5-3 to TRBJ2-5; tentatively, D is TRBD2 (6 bases). TRBV5-3 is marked as an open reading frame, function uncertain. The V and J ends lost 3 bases and 2 bases respectively, with 17 bases between them. This CDR3 spans 16 amino acids. CDR3 DNA sequence: TGTGCCAGAAGCTACCGCCGGGACTCGAGACAAGAGACCCAGTACTTC. It is translated as CARSYRRDSRQETQYF.

V and J are TRBV9 and TRBJ2-3; 7 nucleotides match TRBD2. In germline, CDR1 is SGDLS, CDR2 YYNGEE. J lost 1 base, V lost 0 bases, and 2 bases had no gene match. The CDR3 is 15 residues long. This CDR3 is CASSVGSGGTDTQYF. The CDR3 DNA follows: TGTGCCAGCAGCGTAGGGAGCGGGGGCACAGATACGCAGTATTTT.

The V and J genes are TRBV2 and TRBJ2-3, with D tentatively TRBD2 (5 bases). The CDR3 runs to 14 residues. Trimming stripped 10 bases from V and 1 base from J, with 15 bases between. Germline V gene sequence: CDR1 SNHLY, CDR2 FYNNEI. The DNA of the CDR3 is TGTGCCAACAAAACCTGGAGGCGCACAGATACGCAGTATTTT. Amino acid sequence: CANKTWRRTDTQYF.

The V and J genes are TRBV6-1 and TRBJ1-1; D not certain. Germline values: CDR1 MNHNS, CDR2 SASEGT. This CDR3 has 12 residues. V was cut by 8 bases and J by 1 base, with 8 bases left in between. The DNA of the CDR3 is TGTGCCAGCGCACACCGGAACACTGAAGCTTTCTTT. This encodes CASAHRNTEAFF.

The V call is TRBV28, the J call TRBJ2-1, with TRBD2 matching 7 bases. J gave up 9 bases and V 3 bases, and 14 bases lay outside the gene matches. The CDR3 sequence is 16 residues long. From germline, CDR1 is MDHEN and CDR2 SYDVKM. Here the CDR3 reads CASSFRASGLSVEQFF. The CDR3 bases are TGTGCCAGCAGTTTTCGGGCTAGCGGTCTATCCGTTGAGCAGTTCTTC. The full variable domain, rest sourced from reference TRBV28 and TRBJ2-1, is DVKVTQSSRYLVKRTGEKVFLECVQDMDHENMFWYRQDPGLGLRLIYFSYDVKMKEKGDIPEGYSVSREKKERFSLILESASTNQTSMYLCASSFRASGLSVEQFFGPGTRLTVL.